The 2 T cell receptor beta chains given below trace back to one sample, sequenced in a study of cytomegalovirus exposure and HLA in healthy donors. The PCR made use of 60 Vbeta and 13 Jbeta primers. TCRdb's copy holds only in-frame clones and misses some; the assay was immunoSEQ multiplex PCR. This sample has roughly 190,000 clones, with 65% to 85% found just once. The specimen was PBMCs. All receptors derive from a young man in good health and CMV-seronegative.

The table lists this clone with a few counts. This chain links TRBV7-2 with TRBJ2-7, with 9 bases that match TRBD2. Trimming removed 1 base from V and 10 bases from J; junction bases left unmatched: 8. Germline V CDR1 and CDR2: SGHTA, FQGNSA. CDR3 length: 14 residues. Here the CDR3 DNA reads TGTGCCAGCAGCTTAGGATTGCGGGAGGGAGTCCAGTACTTC. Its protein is CASSLGLREGVQYF.

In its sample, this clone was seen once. This chain's CDR3 is CASRKTGFSGELFF. The DNA for the CDR3 is TGTGCCAGCAGGAAGACAGGGTTCAGCGGGGAGCTGTTTTTT. The chain uses TRBV27 and TRBJ2-2, with 7 nucleotides matching TRBD1. With V trimmed by 6 bases and J by 7 bases, 8 bases remained unmatched. This CDR3 has 14 residues. Germline CDR1 reads MNHEY; CDR2 reads SMNVEV (reference sequence).